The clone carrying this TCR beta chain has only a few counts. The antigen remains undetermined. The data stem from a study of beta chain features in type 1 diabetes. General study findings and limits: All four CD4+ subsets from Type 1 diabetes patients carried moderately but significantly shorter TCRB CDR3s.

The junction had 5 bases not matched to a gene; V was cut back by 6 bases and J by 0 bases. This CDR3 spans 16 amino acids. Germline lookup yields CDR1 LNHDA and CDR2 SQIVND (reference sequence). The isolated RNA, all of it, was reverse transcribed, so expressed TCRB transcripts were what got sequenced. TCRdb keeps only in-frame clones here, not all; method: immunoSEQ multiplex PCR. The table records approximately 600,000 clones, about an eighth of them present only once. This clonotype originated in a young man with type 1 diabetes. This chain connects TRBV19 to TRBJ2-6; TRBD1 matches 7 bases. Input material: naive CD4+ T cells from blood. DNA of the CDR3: TGTGCCAGTAGGAGAGGGGACAGCTCTGGGGCCAACGTCCTGACTTTC. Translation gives CASRRGDSSGANVLTF.